Sequencing of this T cell receptor (beta chain) was carried out in a study of blood T cell repertoires in COVID-19. Background on the study: Acute-phase and convalescent COVID-19 samples originated in the United States, Italy and Spain.

Recruitment covered 20 to 25 US areas and drew participants whose ages spanned roughly 18 to 95 years. Here immunoSEQ multiplex PCR was the method, and the copy in TCRdb shows in-frame clones only, minus some. The sample lists some 330,000 clones, roughly 80% occurring once. The germline gives CDR1 SGHAT, CDR2 FQNNGV. CDR3 size: 13 residues. The V end lost 2 bases, the J end lost 3 bases, and 6 bases lay between the germline ends. Sequencing was done on a sample of PBMCs or T cells enriched from blood (not recorded which). This clonotype originated in a woman between 45 and 60 years old who had recovered from COVID-19. This chain links TRBV11-2 with TRBJ2-3; D is perhaps TRBD2 (6 bases). This CDR3 reads CASSLLATDTQYF. The CDR3 nucleotides are TGTGCCAGCAGCTTACTAGCGACAGATACGCAGTATTTT.